The T cell receptor beta chain under discussion was sequenced for a study of radiotherapy plus CTLA-4 blockade in lung cancer. As for the study in general: Objective responses occurred in 15% to 20% of patients; 25% to 40% had disease control.

Comments on this clone: Its antigen is not identified.

Focal radiation and CTLA-4 blockade (ipilimumab) were tested in chemo-refractory metastatic non-small-cell lung cancer patients. Findings and limits, study-wide: Among reported predictors of response, early blood T cell clone dynamics with interferon-beta performed best. Once radiotherapy plus ipilimumab had been given, TCR clones derived from tumor expanded in blood.

Here immunoSEQ multiplex PCR was the method, and the copy in TCRdb shows in-frame clones only, minus some. This repertoire shows 64,000 or so clones, around three quarters found once; its top ten account for 6.5% to 9.5%. V shed 5 bases and J 9 bases; nucleotides not matched to a gene: 14. The V gene's germline CDR1 is SEHNR and CDR2 FQNEAQ (reference sequence). CDR3 length equals 16 residues. The source was peripheral blood, collected from a patient treated with radiotherapy plus ipilimumab. This sequence was found in a human donor with non-small cell lung cancer whose response to radiotherapy plus ipilimumab could not be evaluated. The rearrangement links TRBV7-9 to TRBJ2-1; the match to TRBD1 covers 9 bases. The CDR3: CASSPDPGTGMAEQFF. DNA of the CDR3: TGTGCCAGCAGCCCGGATCCCGGGACAGGGATGGCTGAGCAGTTCTTC.